Following are 4 T cell receptor beta chains from one sample sequenced in a study of cytomegalovirus exposure and HLA in healthy donors. TCRdb's table, derived via immunoSEQ multiplex PCR, lists solely in-frame clones and lacks some. Of about 130,000 clones in the sample, 85% to 90% were seen once. Input material: PBMCs. The receptor set was obtained from a man aged 25-40 years in good health and CMV-seronegative.

The V gene is TRBV11-2, the J gene TRBJ2-1; 9 bases fit TRBD2. The CDR3 loop spans 16 amino acids. Looked up from germline, CDR1 is SGHAT and CDR2 is FQNNGV. J was trimmed by 4 bases and V by 5 bases; bases with no gene match: 9. The CDR3 loop reads CASSEGSGGLYNEQFF. The CDR3 DNA sequence: TGTGCCAGCAGCGAGGGGAGCGGGGGGTTATACAATGAGCAGTTCTTC.

The V and J genes are TRBV4-1 and TRBJ1-3; 8 bases are a match to TRBD1. Germline loops: CDR1 MGHRA, CDR2 YSYEKL. The CDR3 contains 18 residues. V lost 4 bases, J lost 2 bases, and 13 bases stayed unmatched. CDR3 loop: CASSPGRQTGATGNTIYF. The CDR3 nucleotides are TGCGCCAGCAGCCCCGGCCGCCAGACAGGGGCGACTGGAAACACCATATATTTT.

The chain couples TRBV7-2 to TRBJ2-7, with 9 bases aligning to TRBD1. Losses at the gene ends were 2 bases for V and 1 base for J; bases not matched to a gene: 3. CDR1 and CDR2 (germline): SGHTA, FQGNSA. The CDR3 has 15 amino acids. CDR3 in amino acids: CASSLPGQGSYEQYF. The CDR3 nucleotides read TGTGCCAGCAGCTTACCGGGACAGGGATCCTACGAGCAGTACTTC.

The chain recombines TRBV18 with TRBJ2-7; TRBD1 might be the D (6 bases). The V gene's germline CDR1 is KGHSH and CDR2 LQKENI. Trimming took 4 bases from V and 2 from J, leaving 18 bases between them. This CDR3 has 16 amino acids. The CDR3, as DNA: TGTGCCAGCTCACTTCCCCCCCCGGACAGCACCTACGAGCAGTACTTC. It yields the protein CASSLPPPDSTYEQYF.